This is a list of T cell receptor beta chains from one sample in a study of cytomegalovirus exposure and HLA in healthy donors. Method: immunoSEQ multiplex PCR; TCRdb's copy keeps in-frame clones and lacks some. The sample lists 130,000 or so clones; 8% to 9.5% were seen once. Sequencing input: PBMCs. Receptors originate from a man aged 40-55 years in good health and CMV-seronegative. Both conserved end residues are part of each CDR3.

v_gene	j_gene	CDR3aa
TRBV5-1	TRBJ1-6	CASSLDRGSPLHF
TRBV6-1	.	CASSTRTVNEQYF
TRBV27	TRBJ1-1	CASSRTTGKSFTEAFF
TRBV5-6	TRBJ1-2	CASSARAAGGYGYTF
TRBV6-1	TRBJ1-6	CASLRDSSYNSPLHF
TRBV10-1	TRBJ1-1	CATNRVLGTEAFF
TRBV7-9	TRBJ1-2	CASSLDSSNYGYTF
TRBV30	TRBJ1-1	CAWDGQETEAFF
TRBV9	TRBJ1-2	CASSELGNYGYTF
TRBV11-2	TRBJ1-1	CASSSGYSMNTEAFF
TRBV14	TRBJ2-7	CASSHQGILYEQYF
TRBV6-6	TRBJ2-7	CASSGWDMGYEQYF
TRBV2	TRBJ1-5	CASSGDRASNQPQHF
TRBV7-2	TRBJ2-3	CASSRDFTDTQYF
TRBV28	TRBJ1-4	CASRSTRGLFF
TRBV5-1	TRBJ1-2	CASSHTGFYGYTF
TRBV7-2	TRBJ1-2	CASSGRGNGYTF
TRBV11-2	TRBJ2-3	CASSSPPGTVTDTQYF
TRBV19	TRBJ2-2	CASTTGAGVGELFF
TRBV11-2	TRBJ1-6	CASSLGGQENSPLHF
TRBV9	TRBJ2-2	CASSVGGTGELFF
TRBV6-1	TRBJ2-5	CASSALDRGQETQYF
TRBV2	TRBJ1-6	CASSETWRDSPLHF